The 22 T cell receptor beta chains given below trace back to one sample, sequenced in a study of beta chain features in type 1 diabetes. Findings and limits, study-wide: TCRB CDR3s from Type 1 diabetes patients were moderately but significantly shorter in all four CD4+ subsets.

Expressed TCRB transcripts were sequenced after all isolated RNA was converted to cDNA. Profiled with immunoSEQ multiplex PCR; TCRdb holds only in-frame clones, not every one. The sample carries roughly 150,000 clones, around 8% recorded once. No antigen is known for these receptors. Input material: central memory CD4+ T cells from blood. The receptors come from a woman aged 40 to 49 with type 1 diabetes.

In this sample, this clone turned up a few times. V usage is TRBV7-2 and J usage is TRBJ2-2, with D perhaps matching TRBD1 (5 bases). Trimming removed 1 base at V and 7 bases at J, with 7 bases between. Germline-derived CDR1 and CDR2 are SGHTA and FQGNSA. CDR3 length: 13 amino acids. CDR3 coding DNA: TGTGCCAGCAGCTTAGTACAGGACGGGGAGCTGTTTTTT. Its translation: CASSLVQDGELFF.

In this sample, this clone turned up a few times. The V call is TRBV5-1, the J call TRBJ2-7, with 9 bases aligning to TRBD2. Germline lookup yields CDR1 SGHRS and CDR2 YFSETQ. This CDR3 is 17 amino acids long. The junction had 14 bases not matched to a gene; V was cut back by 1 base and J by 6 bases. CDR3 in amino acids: CASSLRLAGPRSSEQYF. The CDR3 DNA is TGCGCCAGCAGCTTGCGGCTAGCGGGACCAAGGTCGAGCGAGCAGTACTTC.

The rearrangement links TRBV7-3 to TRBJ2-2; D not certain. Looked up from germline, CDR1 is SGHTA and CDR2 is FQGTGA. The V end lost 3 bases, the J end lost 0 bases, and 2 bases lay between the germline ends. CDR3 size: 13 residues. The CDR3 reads CASSFTNTGELFF. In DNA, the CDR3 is TGTGCCAGCAGCTTCACGAACACCGGGGAGCTGTTTTTT.

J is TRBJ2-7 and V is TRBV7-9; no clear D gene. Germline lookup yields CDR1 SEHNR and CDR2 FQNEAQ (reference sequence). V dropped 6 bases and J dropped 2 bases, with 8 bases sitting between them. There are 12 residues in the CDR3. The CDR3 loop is CASSPTPYEQYF. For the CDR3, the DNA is TGTGCCAGCAGTCCTACCCCCTACGAGCAGTACTTC.

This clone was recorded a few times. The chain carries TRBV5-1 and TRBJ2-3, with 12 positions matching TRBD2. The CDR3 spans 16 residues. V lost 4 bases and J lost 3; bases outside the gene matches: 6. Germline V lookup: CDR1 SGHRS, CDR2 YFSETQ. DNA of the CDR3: TGCGCCAGCAGCGCCCGACTAGCGGGGGTGACAGATACGCAGTATTTT. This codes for CASSARLAGVTDTQYF.

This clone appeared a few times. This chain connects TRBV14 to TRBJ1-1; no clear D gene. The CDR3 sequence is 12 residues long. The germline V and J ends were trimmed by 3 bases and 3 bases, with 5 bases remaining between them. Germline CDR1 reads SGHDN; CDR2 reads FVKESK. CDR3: CASSHQYTEAFF. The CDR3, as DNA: TGTGCCAGCAGCCACCAGTACACTGAAGCTTTCTTT. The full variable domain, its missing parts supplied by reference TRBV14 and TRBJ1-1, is EAGVTQFPSHSVIEKGQTVTLRCDPISGHDNLYWYRRVMGKEIKFLLHFVKESKQDESGMPNNRFLAERTGGTYSTLKVQPAELEDSGVYFCASSHQYTEAFFGQGTRLTVV.

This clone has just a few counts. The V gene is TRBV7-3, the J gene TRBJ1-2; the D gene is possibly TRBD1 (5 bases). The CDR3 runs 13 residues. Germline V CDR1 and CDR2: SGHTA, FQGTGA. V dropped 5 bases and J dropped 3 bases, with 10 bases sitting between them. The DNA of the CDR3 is TGTGCCAGCAGCCCTGGGGCAGACTATGGCTACACCTTC. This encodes CASSPGADYGYTF.

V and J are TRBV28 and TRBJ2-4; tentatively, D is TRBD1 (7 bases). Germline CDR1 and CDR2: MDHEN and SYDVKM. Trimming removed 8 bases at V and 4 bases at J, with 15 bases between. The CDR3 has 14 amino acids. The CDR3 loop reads CASLTSGGKNIQYF. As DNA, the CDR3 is TGTGCCAGCCTCACTTCAGGGGGGAAAAACATTCAGTACTTC.

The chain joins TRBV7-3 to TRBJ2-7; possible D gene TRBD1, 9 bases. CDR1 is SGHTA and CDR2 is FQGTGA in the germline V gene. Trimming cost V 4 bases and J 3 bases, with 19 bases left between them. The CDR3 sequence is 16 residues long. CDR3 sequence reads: CASSSGGGTGHYEQYF. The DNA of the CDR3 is TGTGCCAGCAGCTCCGGGGGGGGGACAGGGCACTACGAGCAGTACTTC.

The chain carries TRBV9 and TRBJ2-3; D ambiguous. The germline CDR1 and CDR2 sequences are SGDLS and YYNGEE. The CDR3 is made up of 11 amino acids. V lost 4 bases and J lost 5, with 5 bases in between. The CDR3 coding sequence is TGTGCCAGCAGCCGCGGAGATACGCAGTATTTT. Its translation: CASSRGDTQYF.

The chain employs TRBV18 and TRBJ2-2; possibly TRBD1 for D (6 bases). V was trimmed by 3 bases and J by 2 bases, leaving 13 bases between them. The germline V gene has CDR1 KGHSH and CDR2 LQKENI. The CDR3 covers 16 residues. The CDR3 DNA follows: TGTGCCAGCTCACCTGTGATGGACAGCAACACCGGGGAGCTGTTTTTT. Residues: CASSPVMDSNTGELFF.

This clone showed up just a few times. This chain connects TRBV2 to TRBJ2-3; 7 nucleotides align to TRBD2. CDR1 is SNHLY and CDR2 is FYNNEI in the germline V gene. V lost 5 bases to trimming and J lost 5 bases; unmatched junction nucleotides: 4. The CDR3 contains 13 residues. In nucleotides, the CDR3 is TGTGCCAGCAGTCGGCAGCGGGGAGATACGCAGTATTTT. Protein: CASSRQRGDTQYF.

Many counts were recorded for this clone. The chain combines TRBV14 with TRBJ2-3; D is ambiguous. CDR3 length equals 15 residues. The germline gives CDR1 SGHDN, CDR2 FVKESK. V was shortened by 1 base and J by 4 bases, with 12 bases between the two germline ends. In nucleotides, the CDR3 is TGTGCCAGCAGCCAAGCCACAGCCGCCGCAGATACGCAGTATTTT. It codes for CASSQATAAADTQYF.

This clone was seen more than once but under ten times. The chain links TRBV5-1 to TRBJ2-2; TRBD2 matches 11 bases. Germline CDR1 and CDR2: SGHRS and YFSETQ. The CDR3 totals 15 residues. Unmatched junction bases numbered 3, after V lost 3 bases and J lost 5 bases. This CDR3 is CASSWGTSGTGELFF. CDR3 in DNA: TGCGCCAGCAGCTGGGGGACTAGCGGAACCGGGGAGCTGTTTTTT.

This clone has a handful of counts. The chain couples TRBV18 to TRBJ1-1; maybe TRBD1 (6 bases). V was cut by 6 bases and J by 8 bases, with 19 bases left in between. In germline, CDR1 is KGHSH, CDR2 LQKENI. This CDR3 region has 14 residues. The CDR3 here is CASSPRGGLKEAFF. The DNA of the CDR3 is TGTGCCAGCTCTCCCCGGGGGGGGCTAAAGGAAGCTTTCTTT.

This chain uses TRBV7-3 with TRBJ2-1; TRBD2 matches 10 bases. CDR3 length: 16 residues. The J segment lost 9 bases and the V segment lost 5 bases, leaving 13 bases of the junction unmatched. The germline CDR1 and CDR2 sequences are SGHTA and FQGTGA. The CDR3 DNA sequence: TGTGCCAGCAGCGCCTCCACTAGCGGGGCCCAGCGTGAGCAGTTCTTC. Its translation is CASSASTSGAQREQFF.

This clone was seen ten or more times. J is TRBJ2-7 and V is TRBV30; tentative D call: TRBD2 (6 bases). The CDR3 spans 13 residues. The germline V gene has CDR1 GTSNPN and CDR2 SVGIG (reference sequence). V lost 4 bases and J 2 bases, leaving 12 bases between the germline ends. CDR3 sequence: CAWNQGLAYEQYF. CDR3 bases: TGTGCCTGGAATCAGGGACTCGCCTACGAGCAGTACTTC.

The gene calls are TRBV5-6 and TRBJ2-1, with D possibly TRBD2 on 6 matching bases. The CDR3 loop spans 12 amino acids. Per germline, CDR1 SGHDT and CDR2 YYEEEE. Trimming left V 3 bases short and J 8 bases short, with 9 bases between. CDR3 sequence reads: CASSSGDHEQFF. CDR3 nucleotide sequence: TGTGCCAGCAGCTCGGGGGACCATGAGCAGTTCTTC.

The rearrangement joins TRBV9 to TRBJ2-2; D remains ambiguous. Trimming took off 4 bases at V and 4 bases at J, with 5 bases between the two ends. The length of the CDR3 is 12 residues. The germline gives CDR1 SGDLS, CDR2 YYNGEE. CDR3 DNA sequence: TGTGCCAGCAGCTCCCTCACCGGGGAGCTGTTTTTT. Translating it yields CASSSLTGELFF.

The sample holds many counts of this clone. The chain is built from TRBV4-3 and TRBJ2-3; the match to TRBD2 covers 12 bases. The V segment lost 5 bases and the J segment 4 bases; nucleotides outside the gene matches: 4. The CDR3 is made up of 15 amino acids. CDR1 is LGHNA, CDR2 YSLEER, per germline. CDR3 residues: CASSATSGGSDTQYF. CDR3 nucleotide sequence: TGCGCCAGCAGCGCGACTAGCGGGGGCTCAGATACGCAGTATTTT.

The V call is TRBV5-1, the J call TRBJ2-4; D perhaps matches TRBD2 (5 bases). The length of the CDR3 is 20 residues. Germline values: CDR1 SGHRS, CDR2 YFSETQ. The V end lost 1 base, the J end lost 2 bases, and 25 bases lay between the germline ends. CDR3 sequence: CASSLNPTRTVLPSKNIQYF. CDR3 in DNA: TGCGCCAGCAGCTTGAACCCCACTAGGACGGTTCTACCCTCCAAAAACATTCAGTACTTC.

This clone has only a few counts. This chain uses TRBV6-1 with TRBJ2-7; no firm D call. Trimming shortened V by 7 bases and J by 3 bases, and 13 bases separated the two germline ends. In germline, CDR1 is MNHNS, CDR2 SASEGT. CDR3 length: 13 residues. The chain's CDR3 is CASTGFLGYEQYF. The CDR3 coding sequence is TGTGCCAGCACGGGTTTTTTGGGCTACGAGCAGTACTTC.